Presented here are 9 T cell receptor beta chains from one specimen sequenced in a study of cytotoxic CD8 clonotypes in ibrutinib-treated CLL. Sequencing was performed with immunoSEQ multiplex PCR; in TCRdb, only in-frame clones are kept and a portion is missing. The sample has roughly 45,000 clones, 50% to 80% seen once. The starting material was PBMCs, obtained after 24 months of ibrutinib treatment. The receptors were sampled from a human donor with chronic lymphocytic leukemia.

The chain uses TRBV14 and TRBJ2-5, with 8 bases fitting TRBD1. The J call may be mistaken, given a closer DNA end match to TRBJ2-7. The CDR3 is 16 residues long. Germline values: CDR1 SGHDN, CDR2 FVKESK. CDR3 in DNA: TGTGCCAGCAGTTCTTCAAGGGACAGGATCTCCTACGAGCAGTACTTC. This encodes CASSSSRDRISYEQYF.

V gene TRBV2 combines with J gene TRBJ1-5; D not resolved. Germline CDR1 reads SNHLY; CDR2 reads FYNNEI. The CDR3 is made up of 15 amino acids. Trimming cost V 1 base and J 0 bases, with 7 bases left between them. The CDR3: CASSEVGYSNQPQHF. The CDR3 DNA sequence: TGTGCCAGCAGTGAAGTTGGGTATAGCAATCAGCCCCAGCATTTT.

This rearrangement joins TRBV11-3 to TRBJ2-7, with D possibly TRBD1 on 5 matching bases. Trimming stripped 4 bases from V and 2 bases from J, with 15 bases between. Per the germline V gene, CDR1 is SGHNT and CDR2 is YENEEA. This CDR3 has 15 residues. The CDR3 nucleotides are TGTGCCAGCAGCTCCAGGGCCCCCAACACCTACGAGCAGTACTTC. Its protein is CASSSRAPNTYEQYF.

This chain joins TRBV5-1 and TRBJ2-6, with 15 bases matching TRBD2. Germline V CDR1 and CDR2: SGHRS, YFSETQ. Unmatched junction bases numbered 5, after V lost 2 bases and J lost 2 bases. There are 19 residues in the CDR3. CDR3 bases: TGCGCCAGCAGCTTCCCCCGGACTAGCGGGGGGGCTGGGGCCAACGTCCTGACTTTC. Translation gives CASSFPRTSGGAGANVLTF.

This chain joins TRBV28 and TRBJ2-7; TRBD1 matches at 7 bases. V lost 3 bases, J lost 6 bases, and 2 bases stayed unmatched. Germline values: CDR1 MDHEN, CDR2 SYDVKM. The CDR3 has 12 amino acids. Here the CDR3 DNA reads TGTGCCAGCAGTTTTAGGGGGCTCGAGCAGTACTTC. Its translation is CASSFRGLEQYF.

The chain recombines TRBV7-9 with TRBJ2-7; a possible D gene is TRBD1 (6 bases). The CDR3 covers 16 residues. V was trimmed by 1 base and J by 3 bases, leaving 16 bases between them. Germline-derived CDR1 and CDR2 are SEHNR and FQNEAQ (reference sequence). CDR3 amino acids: CASSLGSSGVVYEQYF. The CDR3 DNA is TGTGCCAGCAGCTTAGGGTCTTCAGGGGTGGTCTACGAGCAGTACTTC.

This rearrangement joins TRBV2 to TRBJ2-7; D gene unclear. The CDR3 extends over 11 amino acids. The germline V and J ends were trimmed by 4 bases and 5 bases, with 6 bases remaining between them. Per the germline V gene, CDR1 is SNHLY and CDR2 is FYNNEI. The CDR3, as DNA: TGTGCCAGCAGTGGATGGGACGAGCAGTACTTC. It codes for CASSGWDEQYF. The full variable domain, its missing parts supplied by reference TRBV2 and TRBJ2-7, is EPEVTQTPSHQVTQMGQEVILRCVPISNHLYFYWYRQILGQKVEFLVSFYNNEISEKSEIFDDQFSVERPDGSNFTLKIRSTKLEDSAMYFCASSGWDEQYFGPGTRLTVT.

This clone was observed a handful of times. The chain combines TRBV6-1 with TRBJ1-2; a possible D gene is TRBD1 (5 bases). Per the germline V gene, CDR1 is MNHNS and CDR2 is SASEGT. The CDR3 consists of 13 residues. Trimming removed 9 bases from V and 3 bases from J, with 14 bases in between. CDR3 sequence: CASVQARDYGYTF. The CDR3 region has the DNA TGTGCCAGTGTACAGGCCCGAGACTATGGCTACACCTTC.

In nucleotides, the CDR3 is TGTGCCAGCAGTGTTCTAGCGGGAGGGCCATGGGAGCAGTACTTC. This translates into CASSVLAGGPWEQYF. The genes are TRBV6-1 and TRBJ2-7, with TRBD2 matching over 12 bases. The V segment lost 4 bases and the J segment 7 bases; nucleotides outside the gene matches: 8. Germline V gene data show CDR1 as MNHNS and CDR2 as SASEGT. This CDR3 comprises 15 residues.